These 15 T cell receptor beta chains came from one sample sequenced in a study of PD-1 blockade in classical Hodgkin lymphoma. Time point meaning: cycle 4 day 1 (C4D1), after less than 7 weeks of nivolumab. Autologous stem cell transplantation was followed by relapse in every patient, and brentuximab vedotin exposure varied. Profiled with immunoSEQ multiplex PCR; TCRdb holds only in-frame clones, not every one. Of some 45,000 clones detected, roughly 73% appear once; the ten largest clones hold 37%. This sample comprised peripheral blood mononuclear cells (PBMCs), obtained before the fourth cycle of nivolumab. The receptors were gathered from a human donor with classical Hodgkin lymphoma.

The chain employs TRBV5-1 and TRBJ1-4; possible D gene TRBD1, 5 bases. Between the trimmed V and J ends, which lost 4 bases and 2 bases, there was a span of 15 bases. The CDR3 totals 16 residues. Per germline, CDR1 SGHRS and CDR2 YFSETQ. CDR3 residues: CASSEGRTLTNEKLFF. The CDR3, as DNA: TGCGCCAGCAGCGAGGGACGGACGCTGACTAATGAAAAACTGTTTTTT.

This sequence joins TRBV4-3 and TRBJ1-1; D is unclear. This CDR3 is 15 amino acids long. Germline V gene sequence: CDR1 LGHNA, CDR2 YSLEER. The V end lost 3 bases, the J end lost 1 base, and 12 bases lay between the germline ends. CDR3 in amino acids: CASSQDGSRNTEAFF. The CDR3 coding sequence is TGCGCCAGCAGCCAGGACGGTAGCAGGAACACTGAAGCTTTCTTT.

The chain joins TRBV2 to TRBJ2-4, with TRBD1 matching over 7 bases. Looked up from germline, CDR1 is SNHLY and CDR2 is FYNNEI. The trim removed 7 bases at V and 1 base at J, leaving 7 bases unmatched. The CDR3 totals 15 residues. CDR3 in DNA: TGTGCCAGCAACTCCGGGACAGATGCCAAAAACATTCAGTACTTC. This sequence encodes CASNSGTDAKNIQYF.

The J gene is TRBJ2-5, the V gene TRBV18, with 10 positions matching TRBD2. This CDR3 is 20 amino acids long. J lost 7 bases, V lost 2 bases, and 22 bases had no gene match. CDR1 and CDR2 (germline): KGHSH, LQKENI. The CDR3 nucleotides are TGTGCCAGCTCACCATCCGCAGGGGTAGAGCGGGGGGGCGCCAGAAGGACCCAGTACTTC. Residues: CASSPSAGVERGGARRTQYF.

The gene calls are TRBV19 and TRBJ2-3, with 8 nucleotides matching TRBD2. Germline assignment: CDR1 LNHDA and CDR2 SQIVND (reference sequence). With V trimmed by 6 bases and J by 4 bases, 6 bases remained unmatched. CDR3 length equals 14 residues. The CDR3 coding sequence is TGTGCCAGTAGGAACGGGGGGGTATCAGATACGCAGTATTTT. Protein product: CASRNGGVSDTQYF.

This clone counts as medium-sized. The chain recombines TRBV28 with TRBJ1-1; the D gene is possibly TRBD1 (6 bases). Trimming stripped 2 bases from V and 0 bases from J, with 16 bases between. Per germline, CDR1 MDHEN and CDR2 SYDVKM. The CDR3 has 17 residues. CDR3 nucleotides: TGTGCCAGCAGTTTAGAAGAGGGGGGTGCCATGAACACTGAAGCTTTCTTT. Translated, it gives CASSLEEGGAMNTEAFF.

V and J are TRBV27 and TRBJ1-2, with D maybe TRBD1 (6 bases). Germline lookup yields CDR1 MNHEY and CDR2 SMNVEV (reference sequence). The CDR3 has 14 residues. V lost 4 bases, J lost 4 bases, and 13 bases lay in between. The CDR3 DNA reads as TGTGCCAGCAGTTCAGGGGCGGTAGGCTATGGCTACACCTTC. Translating gives CASSSGAVGYGYTF.

This clone is classed as medium-sized. The genes are TRBV5-1 and TRBJ1-1, with TRBD1 identical over 8 bases. J was trimmed by 1 base and V by 4 bases; bases with no gene match: 6. CDR3 size: 15 residues. Germline V gene data show CDR1 as SGHRS and CDR2 as YFSETQ. CDR3 residues: CASSMDRVGNTEAFF. In DNA form, the CDR3 reads TGCGCCAGCAGCATGGACAGGGTTGGGAACACTGAAGCTTTCTTT.

This rearrangement joins TRBV7-2 to TRBJ1-2, with D uncertain. Germline CDR1 and CDR2: SGHTA and FQGNSA. Trimming stripped 3 bases from V and 0 bases from J, with 5 bases between. The CDR3 contains 13 residues. DNA of the CDR3: TGTGCCAGCAGCTTTGACACTAACTATGGCTACACCTTC. This encodes CASSFDTNYGYTF.

The chain joins TRBV2 to TRBJ2-6, with D perhaps TRBD2 (5 bases). Trimming stripped 4 bases from V and 5 bases from J, with 15 bases between. CDR1 and CDR2 (germline): SNHLY, FYNNEI. The length of the CDR3 is 16 residues. The CDR3 is CASSAAGLNWANVLTF. The DNA for the CDR3 is TGTGCCAGCAGTGCCGCCGGACTTAACTGGGCCAACGTCCTGACTTTC.

This clone was seen only a few times. The V gene is TRBV30, the J gene TRBJ1-1; no clear D gene. Trimming removed 3 bases at V and 1 base at J, with 12 bases between. This CDR3 is 14 amino acids long. Germline-derived CDR1 and CDR2 are GTSNPN and SVGIG (reference sequence). CDR3 DNA sequence: TGTGCCTGGAGCTGGGCTTGGGGGAACACTGAAGCTTTCTTT. This encodes CAWSWAWGNTEAFF.

V is TRBV28 and J is TRBJ2-3, with 9 bases fitting TRBD1. Germline CDR1 and CDR2: MDHEN and SYDVKM. Trimming removed 5 bases from V and 3 bases from J; junction bases left unmatched: 3. This CDR3 region has 14 residues. CDR3 in amino acids: CASSTGGRTDTQYF. CDR3 in DNA: TGTGCCAGCAGTACAGGGGGCCGAACAGATACGCAGTATTTT.

The chain joins TRBV6-6 to TRBJ1-6; tentative D call: TRBD1 (5 bases). The CDR3 loop spans 13 amino acids. V was cut by 8 bases and J by 10 bases, with 15 bases left in between. Germline CDR1 reads MNHNY; CDR2 reads SVGAGI (reference sequence). This chain's CDR3 is CASGRGSGSPLHF. CDR3 coding DNA: TGTGCCAGCGGAAGGGGTAGTGGATCACCCCTCCACTTT.

In its sample, this clone was seen once. The genes are TRBV2 and TRBJ1-1; 10 bases are a match to TRBD1. V lost 8 bases and J lost 0; bases outside the gene matches: 3. The CDR3 extends over 14 amino acids. Germline V lookup: CDR1 SNHLY, CDR2 FYNNEI. The CDR3 loop reads CASGTGVLNTEAFF. In DNA form, the CDR3 reads TGTGCCAGCGGGACAGGGGTTTTGAACACTGAAGCTTTCTTT.

The J gene is TRBJ1-1, the V gene TRBV9; D not certain. Germline CDR1 is SGDLS and CDR2 is YYNGEE. CDR3 length: 14 residues. The germline V and J ends were trimmed by 4 bases and 1 base, with 11 bases remaining between them. The CDR3 DNA is TGTGCCAGCAGCCCTAACACCGGGAACACTGAAGCTTTCTTT. It codes for CASSPNTGNTEAFF.